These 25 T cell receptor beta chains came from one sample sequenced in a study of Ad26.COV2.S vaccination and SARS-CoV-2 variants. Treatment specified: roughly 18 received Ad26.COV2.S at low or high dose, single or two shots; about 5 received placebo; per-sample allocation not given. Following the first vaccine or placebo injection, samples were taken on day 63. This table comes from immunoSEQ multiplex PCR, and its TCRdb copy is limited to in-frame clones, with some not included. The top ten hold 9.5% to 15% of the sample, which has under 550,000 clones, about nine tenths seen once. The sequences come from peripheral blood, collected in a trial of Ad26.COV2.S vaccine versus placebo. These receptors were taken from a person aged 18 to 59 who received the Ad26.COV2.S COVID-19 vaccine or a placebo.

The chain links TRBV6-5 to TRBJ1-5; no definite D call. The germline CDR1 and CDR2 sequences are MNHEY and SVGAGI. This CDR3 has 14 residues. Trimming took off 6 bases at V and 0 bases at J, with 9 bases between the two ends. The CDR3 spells CASRRDYSNQPQHF. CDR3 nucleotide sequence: TGTGCCAGCAGACGGGATTATAGCAATCAGCCCCAGCATTTT.

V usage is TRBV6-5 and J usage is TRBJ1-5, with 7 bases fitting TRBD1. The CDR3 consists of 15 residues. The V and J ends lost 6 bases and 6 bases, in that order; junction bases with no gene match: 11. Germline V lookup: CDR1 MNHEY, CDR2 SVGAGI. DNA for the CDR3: TGTGCCAGCAGCCCCCAGGGGGGGGGCGTTCAGCCCCAGCATTTT. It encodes CASSPQGGGVQPQHF.

The CDR3 spells CASSLSRSSYEQYF. The CDR3 DNA sequence: TGTGCCAGCAGTCTTTCCAGGAGCTCCTACGAGCAGTACTTC. The rearrangement links TRBV2 to TRBJ2-7; no reliable D call. CDR1 SNHLY and CDR2 FYNNEI come from the germline V gene. V lost 5 bases to trimming and J lost 0 bases, with 11 bases between them. CDR3 size: 14 residues.

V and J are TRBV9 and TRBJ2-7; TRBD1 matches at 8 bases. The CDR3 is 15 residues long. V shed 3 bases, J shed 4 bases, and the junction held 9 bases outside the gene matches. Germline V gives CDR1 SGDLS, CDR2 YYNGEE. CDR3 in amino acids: CASSANPGGSYEQYF. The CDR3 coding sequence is TGTGCCAGCAGCGCCAACCCAGGGGGCTCGTACGAGCAGTACTTC.

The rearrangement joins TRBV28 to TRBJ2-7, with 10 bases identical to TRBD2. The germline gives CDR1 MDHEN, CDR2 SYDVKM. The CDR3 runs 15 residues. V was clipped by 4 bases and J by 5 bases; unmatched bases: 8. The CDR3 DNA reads TGTGCCAGCAGTTCAGCGGGAGGGCCTCCCGACGAGCAGTACTTC. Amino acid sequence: CASSSAGGPPDEQYF.

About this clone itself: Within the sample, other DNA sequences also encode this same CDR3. CDR3 loop: CASSPRTSGSYEQYF. The CDR3 DNA sequence: TGTGCCAGCTCACCGCGGACTAGCGGGAGCTACGAGCAGTACTTC. J is TRBJ2-7 and V is TRBV18; 13 nucleotides match TRBD2. There are 15 residues in the CDR3. Per germline, CDR1 KGHSH and CDR2 LQKENI. J lost 3 bases, V lost 3 bases, and 2 bases had no gene match.

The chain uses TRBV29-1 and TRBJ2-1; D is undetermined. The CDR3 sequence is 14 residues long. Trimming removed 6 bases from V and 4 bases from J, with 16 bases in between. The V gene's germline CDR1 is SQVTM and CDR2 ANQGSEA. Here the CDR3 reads CSVLSRAMYNEQFF. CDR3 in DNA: TGCAGCGTCTTAAGCCGGGCCATGTACAATGAGCAGTTCTTC.

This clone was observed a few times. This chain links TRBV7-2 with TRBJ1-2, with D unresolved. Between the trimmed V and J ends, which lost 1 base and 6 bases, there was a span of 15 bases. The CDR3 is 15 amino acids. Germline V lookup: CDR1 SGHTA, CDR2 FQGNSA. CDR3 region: CASSLGSGILDGYTF. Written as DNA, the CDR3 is TGTGCCAGCAGCTTAGGGTCGGGGATCCTCGATGGCTACACCTTC.

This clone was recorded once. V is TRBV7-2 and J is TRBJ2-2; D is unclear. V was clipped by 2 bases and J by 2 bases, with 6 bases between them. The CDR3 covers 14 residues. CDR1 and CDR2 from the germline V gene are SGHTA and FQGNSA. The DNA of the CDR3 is TGTGCCAGCAGCTTAATGAGTAACACCGGGGAGCTGTTTTTT. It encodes CASSLMSNTGELFF.

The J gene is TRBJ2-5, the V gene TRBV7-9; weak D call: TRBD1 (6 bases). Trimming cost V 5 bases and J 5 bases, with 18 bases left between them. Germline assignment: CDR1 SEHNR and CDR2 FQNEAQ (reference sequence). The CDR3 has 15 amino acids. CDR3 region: CASSPGPAGAETQYF. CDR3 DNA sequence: TGTGCCAGCAGCCCGGGTCCGGCAGGGGCGGAGACCCAGTACTTC.

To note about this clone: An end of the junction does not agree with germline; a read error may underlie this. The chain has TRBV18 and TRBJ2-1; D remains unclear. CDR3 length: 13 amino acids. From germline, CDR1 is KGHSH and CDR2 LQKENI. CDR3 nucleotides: TGTGCCAGCTCACCATCCAGACTCGCTGCCCGAGTCTTC. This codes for CASSPSRLAARVF.

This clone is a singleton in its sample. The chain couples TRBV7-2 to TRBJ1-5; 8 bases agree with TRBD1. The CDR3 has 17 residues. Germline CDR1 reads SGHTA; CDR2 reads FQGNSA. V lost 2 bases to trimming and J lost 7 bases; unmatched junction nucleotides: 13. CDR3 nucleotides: TGTGCCAGCAGCTTAACCCCCGGACAGGGTATCGGACAGCCCCAGCATTTT. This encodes CASSLTPGQGIGQPQHF.

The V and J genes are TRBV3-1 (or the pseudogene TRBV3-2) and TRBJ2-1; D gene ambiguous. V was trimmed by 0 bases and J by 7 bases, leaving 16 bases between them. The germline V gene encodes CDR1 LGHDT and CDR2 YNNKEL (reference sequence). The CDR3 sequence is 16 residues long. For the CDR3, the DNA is TGTGCCAGCAGCCAAGAGGGCAGGTCGGTAGAAAATGAGCAGTTCTTC. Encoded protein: CASSQEGRSVENEQFF.

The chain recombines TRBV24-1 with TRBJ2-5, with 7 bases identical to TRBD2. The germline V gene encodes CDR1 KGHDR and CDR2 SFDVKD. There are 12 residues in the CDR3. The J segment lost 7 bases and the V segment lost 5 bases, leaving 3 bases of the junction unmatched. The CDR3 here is CATSGPGGTQYF. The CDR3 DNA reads TGTGCCACCAGTGGTCCGGGGGGGACCCAGTACTTC.

The CDR3 sequence is CASSPLLGQLNQPQHF. CDR3 nucleotides: TGTGCCAGCAGCCCGCTATTGGGACAACTCAATCAGCCCCAGCATTTT. This chain joins TRBV7-2 and TRBJ1-5; D may be TRBD1 (6 bases). Trimming left V 5 bases short and J 3 bases short, with 17 bases between. CDR3 length: 16 residues. CDR1 is SGHTA and CDR2 is FQGNSA in the germline V gene.

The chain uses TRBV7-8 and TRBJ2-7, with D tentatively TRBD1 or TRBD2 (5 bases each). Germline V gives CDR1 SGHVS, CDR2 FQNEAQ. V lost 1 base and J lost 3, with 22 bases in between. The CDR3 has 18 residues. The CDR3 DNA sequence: TGTGCCAGCAGCTTAGTTAGTGGACAAGCCCGCGGAGGCTACGAGCAGTACTTC. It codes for CASSLVSGQARGGYEQYF.

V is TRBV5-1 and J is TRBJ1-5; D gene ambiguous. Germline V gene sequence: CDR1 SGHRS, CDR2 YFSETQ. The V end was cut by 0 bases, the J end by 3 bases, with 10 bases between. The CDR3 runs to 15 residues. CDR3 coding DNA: TGCGCCAGCAGCTTGGGACCCGGGTACAATCAGCCCCAGCATTTT. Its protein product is CASSLGPGYNQPQHF.

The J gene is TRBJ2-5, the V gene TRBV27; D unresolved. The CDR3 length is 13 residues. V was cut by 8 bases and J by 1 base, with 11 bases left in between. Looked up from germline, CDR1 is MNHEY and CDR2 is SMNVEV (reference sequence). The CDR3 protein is CASARRRQETQYF. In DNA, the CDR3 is TGTGCCAGCGCTCGGCGGCGCCAAGAGACCCAGTACTTC.

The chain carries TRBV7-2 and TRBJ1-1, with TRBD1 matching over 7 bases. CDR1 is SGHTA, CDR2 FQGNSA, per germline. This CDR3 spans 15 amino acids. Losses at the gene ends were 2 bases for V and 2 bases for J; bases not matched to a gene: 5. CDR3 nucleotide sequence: TGTGCCAGCAGCTTACGGACAGGACGAAACACTGAAGCTTTCTTT. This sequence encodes CASSLRTGRNTEAFF.

The CDR3 nucleotides read TGTGCCAGCAGCTTCTCAGGGACAGGGCATACAGATACGCAGTATTTT. It specifies CASSFSGTGHTDTQYF. This rearrangement joins TRBV7-9 to TRBJ2-3; 9 positions agree with TRBD1. This CDR3 has 16 amino acids. Losses at the gene ends were 3 bases for V and 3 bases for J; bases not matched to a gene: 7. From germline, CDR1 is SEHNR and CDR2 FQNEAQ (reference sequence).

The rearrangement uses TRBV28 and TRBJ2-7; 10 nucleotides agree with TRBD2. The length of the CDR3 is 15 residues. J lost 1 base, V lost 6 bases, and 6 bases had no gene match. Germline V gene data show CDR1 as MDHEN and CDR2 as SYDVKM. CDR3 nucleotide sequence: TGTGCCAGCAGGACCTGGACTAGCGGATCCTACGAGCAGTACTTC. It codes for CASRTWTSGSYEQYF.

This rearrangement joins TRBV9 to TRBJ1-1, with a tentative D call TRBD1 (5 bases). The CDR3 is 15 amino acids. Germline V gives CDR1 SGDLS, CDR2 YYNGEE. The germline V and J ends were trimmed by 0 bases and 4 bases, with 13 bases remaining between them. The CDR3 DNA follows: TGTGCCAGCAGCGTAGGACCGGGACCGGTCACTGAAGCTTTCTTT. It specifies CASSVGPGPVTEAFF.

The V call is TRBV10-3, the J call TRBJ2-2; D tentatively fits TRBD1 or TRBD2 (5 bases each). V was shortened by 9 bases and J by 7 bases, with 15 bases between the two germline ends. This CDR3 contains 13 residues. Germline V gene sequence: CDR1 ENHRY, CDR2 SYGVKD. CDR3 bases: TGTGCCATAACCGGGACGCCACTCGGGGAGCTGTTTTTT. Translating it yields CAITGTPLGELFF.

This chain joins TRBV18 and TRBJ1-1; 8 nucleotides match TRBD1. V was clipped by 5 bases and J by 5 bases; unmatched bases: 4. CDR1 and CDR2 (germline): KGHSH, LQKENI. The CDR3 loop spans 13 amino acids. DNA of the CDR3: TGTGCCAGCTCAGGACAGGGCGGGACTGAAGCTTTCTTT. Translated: CASSGQGGTEAFF.

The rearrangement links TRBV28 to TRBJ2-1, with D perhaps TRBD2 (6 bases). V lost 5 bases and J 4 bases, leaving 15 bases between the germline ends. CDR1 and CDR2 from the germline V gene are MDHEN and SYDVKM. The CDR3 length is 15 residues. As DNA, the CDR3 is TGTGCCAGCAGTCTAGCTAGCGTTTCGTACAATGAGCAGTTCTTC. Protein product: CASSLASVSYNEQFF.